This T cell receptor beta chain was recovered during a study of radiotherapy plus CTLA-4 blockade in lung cancer. CDR3 length: 13 residues. Germline V CDR1 and CDR2: SNHLY, FYNNEI. With V trimmed by 7 bases and J by 7 bases, 7 bases remained unmatched. Sequencing was performed with immunoSEQ multiplex PCR; in TCRdb, only in-frame clones are kept and a portion is missing. The profile covers some 70,000 clones, with 70% to 80% appearing a single time and 10% taken by the ten largest. This chain uses TRBV2 with TRBJ2-1, with 7 bases matching TRBD1. The input for sequencing was peripheral blood, taken from a patient treated with radiotherapy plus ipilimumab. This sequence was found in a human donor with non-small cell lung cancer who had a complete response to radiotherapy plus ipilimumab. The CDR3 is CASNPAGGNEQFF. CDR3 nucleotides: TGTGCCAGCAACCCCGCAGGGGGAAATGAGCAGTTCTTC. Combining the CDR3 with reference TRBV2 and TRBJ2-1 gives the whole variable domain EPEVTQTPSHQVTQMGQEVILRCVPISNHLYFYWYRQILGQKVEFLVSFYNNEISEKSEIFDDQFSVERPDGSNFTLKIRSTKLEDSAMYFCASNPAGGNEQFFGPGTRLTVL.